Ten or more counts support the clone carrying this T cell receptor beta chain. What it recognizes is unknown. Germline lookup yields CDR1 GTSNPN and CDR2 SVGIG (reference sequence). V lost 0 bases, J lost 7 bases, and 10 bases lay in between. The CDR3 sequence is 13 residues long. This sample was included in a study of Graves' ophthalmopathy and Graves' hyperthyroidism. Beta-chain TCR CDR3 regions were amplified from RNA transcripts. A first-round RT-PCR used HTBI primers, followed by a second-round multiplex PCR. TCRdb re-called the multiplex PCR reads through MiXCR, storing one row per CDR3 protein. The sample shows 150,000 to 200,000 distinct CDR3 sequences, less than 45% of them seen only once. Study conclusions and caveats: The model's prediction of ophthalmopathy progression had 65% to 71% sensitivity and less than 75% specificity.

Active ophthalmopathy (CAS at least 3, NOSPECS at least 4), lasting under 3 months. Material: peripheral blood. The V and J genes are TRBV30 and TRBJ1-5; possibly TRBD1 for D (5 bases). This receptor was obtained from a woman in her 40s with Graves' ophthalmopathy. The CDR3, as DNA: TGTGCCTGGAGTGTAGAGGGGAGCCAGCCCCAGCATTTT. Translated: CAWSVEGSQPQHF.